One sample yielded the 24 T cell receptor beta chains listed below, sequenced in a study of blood T cells in healthy people across ages. Then a second PCR, running roughly 7 to 11 cycles, was carried out with a sample-barcoded 5' primer and a J-beta primer mix. TCRdb used MiXCR to reprocess the 5' RACE reads, holding one entry per CDR3 protein. Of hundreds of thousands of distinct CDR3 sequences in the sample, 35% to 50% were seen once. The specimen was blood. These receptors were collected from an elderly man in good health.

The CDR3, as DNA: TGCAGCGTTGAAGCTGGGGGACAGCAAGAGACCCAGTACTTC. This translates into CSVEAGGQQETQYF. V gene TRBV29-1 combines with J gene TRBJ2-5, with TRBD1 matching 7 bases. The V and J ends lost 1 base and 2 bases, in that order; junction bases with no gene match: 4. This CDR3 comprises 14 residues. Germline CDR1 and CDR2: SQVTM and ANQGSEA.

This chain uses TRBV6-2 or TRBV6-3 with TRBJ2-4; tentative D call: TRBD1 (6 bases). The CDR3 length is 14 residues. Germline CDR1 is MNHEY and CDR2 is SVGEGT. V shed 6 bases and J shed 13 bases, with 22 bases lying between them. This chain's CDR3 is CASRSQGPTYGQYF. The CDR3 DNA follows: TGTGCCAGCAGATCACAGGGACCGACCTACGGGCAGTACTTC.

A few counts support this clonotype. This may stem from a read error, because a much larger clone lies one nucleotide away. The chain employs TRBV27 and TRBJ2-1, with D possibly TRBD1 on 6 matching bases. The CDR3 length is 13 residues. In germline, CDR1 is MNHEY, CDR2 SMNVEV (reference sequence). V lost 5 bases to trimming and J lost 5 bases, with 10 bases between them. DNA of the CDR3: TGTGCCAGCAGTGTCACAGGGAACAATGAGCAGTTCTTC. This translates into CASSVTGNNEQFF.

The genes are TRBV6-2 or TRBV6-3 and TRBJ2-7; tentatively, D is TRBD1 (6 bases). The CDR3 has 14 residues. Germline CDR1 is MNHEY and CDR2 is SVGEGT. Between the trimmed V and J ends, which lost 6 bases and 2 bases, there was a span of 14 bases. Here the CDR3 reads CASRVMGATYEQYF. The DNA for the CDR3 is TGTGCCAGCAGGGTAATGGGGGCCACCTACGAGCAGTACTTC.

This rearrangement joins TRBV7-3 to TRBJ2-1; 10 bases align to TRBD2. J gave up 4 bases and V 5 bases, and 5 bases lay outside the gene matches. The length of the CDR3 is 15 residues. Germline CDR1 SGHTA, CDR2 FQGTGA. The CDR3 spells CASSPTSGEYNEQFF. The CDR3 bases are TGTGCCAGCAGCCCCACTAGCGGGGAATACAATGAGCAGTTCTTC.

Points on this clonotype: Its ends do not fully match the called genes, so a read error is possible. The chain couples TRBV4-1 to TRBJ2-7, with a weak D call TRBD1 (7 bases). The CDR3 sequence is 16 residues long. Per germline, CDR1 MGHRA and CDR2 YSYEKL. CDR3: CASSQAGGTAFYEQYF. The CDR3 nucleotides read TGCGCCAGCAGTCAAGCAGGCGGGACAGCTTTTTACGAGCAGTACTTC.

In this sample, this clonotype turned up a few times. The chain is built from TRBV7-2 and TRBJ2-1, with D perhaps matching TRBD2 (6 bases). Germline loops: CDR1 SGHTA, CDR2 FQGNSA. The CDR3 runs 14 residues. The ends were cut back, 5 bases at V and 5 bases at J, with 13 bases in the middle. The CDR3 DNA reads as TGTGCCAGCAGCGTAGGGACTTTCAACAATGAGCAGTTCTTC. It is translated as CASSVGTFNNEQFF. Drawing the rest from reference TRBV7-2 and TRBJ2-1, the complete variable domain is GAGVSQSPSNKVTEKGKDVELRCDPISGHTALYWYRQSLGQGLEFLIYFQGNSAPDKSGLPSDRFSAERTGGSVSTLTIQRTQQEDSAVYLCASSVGTFNNEQFFGPGTRLTVL.

V usage is TRBV7-2 and J usage is TRBJ2-2, with 13 bases fitting TRBD2. V dropped 2 bases and J dropped 1; count of bases not matched to a gene: 10. The CDR3 is 20 amino acids. In germline, CDR1 is SGHTA, CDR2 FQGNSA. In nucleotides, the CDR3 is TGTGCCAGCAGCTTATCTGTCCTCCGGACTAGCGGGGGGAACACCGGGGAGCTGTTTTTT. It specifies CASSLSVLRTSGGNTGELFF.

As to this clonotype: Possible read error: a much larger clone is one base away. The rearrangement uses TRBV29-1 and TRBJ2-5; the D is unclear. Looked up from germline, CDR1 is SQVTM and CDR2 is ANQGSEA. This CDR3 contains 10 residues. CDR3 region: CIVTAETQYF. CDR3 DNA: TGCATCGTTACTGCCGAGACCCAGTACTTC.

The chain has TRBV4-2 and TRBJ2-5; 7 nucleotides agree with TRBD2. The end of the DNA fits TRBJ2-7 better, so the J call may be wrong. The CDR3 runs 15 residues. CDR1 is LGHNA, CDR2 YNFKEQ, per germline. For the CDR3, the DNA is TGTGCCAGCAGCCAAGAGATGCGGACTAGATACGAGCAGTACTTC. This encodes CASSQEMRTRYEQYF.

The J gene is TRBJ1-4, the V gene TRBV5-1, with 12 bases lining up with TRBD1. The V segment lost 4 bases and the J segment 8 bases; nucleotides outside the gene matches: 3. The CDR3 covers 14 residues. In germline, CDR1 is SGHRS, CDR2 YFSETQ. CDR3 DNA sequence: TGCGCCAGCAGCCAGGGACAGGGGGCGGAAAAACTGTTTTTT. Translated: CASSQGQGAEKLFF. Together with reference TRBV5-1 and TRBJ1-4, the CDR3 gives the full variable domain: KAGVTQTPRYLIKTRGQQVTLSCSPISGHRSVSWYQQTPGQGLQFLFEYFSETQRNKGNFPGRFSGRQFSNSRSEMNVSTLELGDSALYLCASSQGQGAEKLFFGSGTQLSVL.

In this sample, this clonotype turned up a few times. This sequence joins TRBV27 and TRBJ1-5; 7 nucleotides line up with TRBD1. The CDR3 runs 17 residues. The V gene end was trimmed by 9 bases and the J gene end by 3 bases; junction bases not matched to a gene: 17. CDR1 is MNHEY, CDR2 SMNVEV, per germline (reference sequence). The DNA of the CDR3 is TGTGCCAGTCCCCTCCAGGGGGGGCGACCCTTCAATCAGCCCCAGCATTTT. Translation: CASPLQGGRPFNQPQHF.

The table lists this clonotype with a few counts. The chain is built from TRBV6-2 or TRBV6-3 and TRBJ2-7, with 11 bases fitting TRBD2. The J segment lost 2 bases and the V segment lost 6 bases, leaving 9 bases of the junction unmatched. The CDR3 spans 16 residues. The germline gives CDR1 MNHEY, CDR2 SVGEGT. The CDR3 region has the DNA TGTGCCAGCAGGCCCGGACTAGCGGGTGGGGCCTACGAGCAGTACTTC. Protein product: CASRPGLAGGAYEQYF.

The chain joins TRBV5-8 to TRBJ2-1; maybe TRBD2 (6 bases). Trimming stripped 4 bases from V and 3 bases from J, with 11 bases between. Germline assignment: CDR1 SGHTS and CDR2 YDEGEE. The CDR3 extends over 14 amino acids. CDR3 loop: CASSRRGGYNEQFF. The CDR3 nucleotides are TGTGCCAGCAGCCGGAGGGGAGGCTACAATGAGCAGTTCTTC.

This clonotype has only a few counts. The chain combines TRBV12-3 or TRBV12-4 with TRBJ2-1; possible D gene TRBD1, 5 bases. V was cut by 5 bases and J by 9 bases, with 14 bases left in between. The CDR3 is 13 amino acids. DNA for the CDR3: TGTGCCAGCAGTAAGGACACCCACAGTGAGCAGTTCTTC. This sequence encodes CASSKDTHSEQFF.

This clonotype showed up just a few times. The chain employs TRBV6-2 or TRBV6-3 and TRBJ2-2; D gene uncertain. V was clipped by 2 bases and J by 1 base, with 8 bases between them. The length of the CDR3 is 15 residues. CDR1 MNHEY and CDR2 SVGEGT come from the germline V gene. CDR3: CASSYHDLNTGELFF. CDR3 bases: TGTGCCAGCAGTTACCATGATCTGAACACCGGGGAGCTGTTTTTT.

This clonotype was counted only a few times. DNA of the CDR3: TGCGCCAGCAGCCGGCTGGGTGAGCAGTTCTTC. The encoded protein is CASSRLGEQFF. The genes are TRBV5-1 and TRBJ2-1, with no clear D. The V gene's germline CDR1 is SGHRS and CDR2 YFSETQ. The CDR3 contains 11 residues. With 4 bases removed from V and 9 bases from J, the gap between germline ends came to 8 bases.

The V gene is TRBV29-1, the J gene TRBJ2-2; the match to TRBD2 covers 10 bases. V lost 2 bases, J lost 9 bases, and 6 bases stayed unmatched. CDR3 length: 14 residues. Germline V CDR1 and CDR2: SQVTM, ANQGSEA. The CDR3 spells CSVELPSGSRELFF. CDR3 nucleotide sequence: TGCAGCGTTGAATTGCCTAGCGGGAGCCGGGAGCTGTTTTTT.

The V call is TRBV12-3 or TRBV12-4, the J call TRBJ2-3; 8 positions agree with TRBD1. This CDR3 comprises 16 residues. Trimming took 4 bases from V and 7 from J; bases not matched to a gene: 13. The CDR3 loop is CASSSVTGAIGYTQYF. The CDR3 DNA reads as TGTGCCAGCAGTTCCGTGACAGGGGCGATTGGGTATACGCAGTATTTT.

This clonotype has ten or more counts. V usage is TRBV20-1 and J usage is TRBJ2-5; no definite D call. This CDR3 region has 12 residues. V lost 1 base and J lost 5, with 8 bases in between. In germline, CDR1 is DFQATT, CDR2 SNEGSKA (reference sequence). CDR3 DNA: TGCAGTGCTAGAGGGCCTGGGGAGACCCAGTACTTC. Residues: CSARGPGETQYF.

The chain is built from TRBV7-2 and TRBJ2-3, with 7 positions matching TRBD2. V shed 0 bases and J 4 bases; nucleotides not matched to a gene: 4. The CDR3 is 15 amino acids. CDR1 SGHTA and CDR2 FQGNSA come from the germline V gene. The CDR3 is CASSLAGGDADTQYF. CDR3 sequence (DNA): TGTGCCAGCAGCTTAGCGGGAGGGGACGCAGATACGCAGTATTTT.

J is TRBJ2-1 and V is TRBV6-1, with 10 bases aligning to TRBD2. From germline, CDR1 is MNHNS and CDR2 SASEGT. Trimming cost V 7 bases and J 3 bases; bases outside gene matches: 3. This CDR3 comprises 14 residues. The CDR3 DNA follows: TGTGCCAGCACCAGACTAGCGGGCTACAATGAGCAGTTCTTC. The encoded protein is CASTRLAGYNEQFF.

This chain uses TRBV7-2 with TRBJ2-5; D assignment may be TRBD1 or TRBD2 (5 bases each). V lost 1 base and J lost 5, with 11 bases in between. CDR1 and CDR2 from the germline V gene are SGHTA and FQGNSA. The CDR3 loop spans 14 amino acids. The DNA for the CDR3 is TGTGCCAGCAGCTTAGAGGGGAGATTGGAGACCCAGTACTTC. It translates to CASSLEGRLETQYF.

The chain joins TRBV20-1 to TRBJ2-1; D gene uncertain. The CDR3 loop spans 14 amino acids. Germline V gene lookup returns CDR1 DFQATT and CDR2 SNEGSKA (reference sequence). Trimming stripped 3 bases from V and 1 base from J, with 10 bases between. The DNA for the CDR3 is TGCAGTGCTAGCCCTGGAAATTCCTACAATGAGCAGTTCTTC. This sequence encodes CSASPGNSYNEQFF.